The following is a TCR beta chain sequence with its context. Its antigen remains unidentified. The source of the sample is a study of T cell repertoires in cytomegalovirus infection. A single record per CDR3 protein comes from TCRdb applying MiXCR to the reads. The repertoire holds around 900,000 distinct CDR3 sequences, with 31% as singletons. The V gene lost 4 bases and the J gene lost 0 bases, with 20 bases spanning the gap. This CDR3 region has 19 residues. Germline V gives CDR1 SGHTS, CDR2 YDEGEE. The chain has TRBV5-8 and TRBJ2-6; D is possibly TRBD1 or TRBD2 (5 bases each). The material sequenced was cultured CD8+ T cells from PBMCs, taken from culture after CMV antigen stimulation. This sequence was found in a human donor in good health (CMV status not recorded). Some clones in this sample may be carry-over from other donors' samples. The CDR3 loop is CASSPGGPDSSSGANVLTF. The CDR3 region has the DNA TGTGCCAGCAGCCCTGGGGGTCCGGACTCAAGCTCTGGGGCCAACGTCCTGACTTTC.